Each of the 12 T cell receptor beta chains below was sequenced from the same sample in a study of cytomegalovirus exposure and HLA in healthy donors. Clones were read by immunoSEQ multiplex PCR, and TCRdb kept only the in-frame ones, dropping some. Here the sample spans around 130,000 clones, about 90% being singletons. The sample taken for sequencing was PBMCs. The origin of the receptors is a man in his thirties or forties in good health and CMV-seronegative.

This rearrangement joins TRBV6-5 to TRBJ2-1; tentative D call: TRBD2 (6 bases). The CDR3 sequence is 14 residues long. Germline V lookup: CDR1 MNHEY, CDR2 SVGAGI. V lost 7 bases, J lost 5 bases, and 15 bases lay in between. The CDR3, as DNA: TGTGCCAGCATCGGGACTTCCCTGGACAATGAGCAGTTCTTC. Residues: CASIGTSLDNEQFF.

This clone appeared a few times. J is TRBJ2-3 and V is TRBV6-4, with TRBD2 matching 13 bases. Losses at the gene ends were 0 bases for V and 4 bases for J; bases not matched to a gene: 1. Germline V gene lookup returns CDR1 MRHNA and CDR2 SNTAGT. The CDR3 consists of 16 residues. The CDR3 region is CASSDSGLAGPDTQYF. CDR3 nucleotide sequence: TGTGCCAGCAGTGACTCGGGACTAGCGGGGCCAGATACGCAGTATTTT.

The chain is built from TRBV6-5 and TRBJ2-7, with a weak D call TRBD2 (5 bases). This CDR3 has 15 amino acids. The V gene lost 0 bases and the J gene lost 2 bases, with 11 bases spanning the gap. Germline-derived CDR1 and CDR2 are MNHEY and SVGAGI. The CDR3 region has the DNA TGTGCCAGCAGTTACTCGGGCGGGCCAGCCTACGAGCAGTACTTC. It encodes CASSYSGGPAYEQYF.

The sample holds one count of this clone. The rearrangement links TRBV7-2 to TRBJ1-1; D is perhaps TRBD1 (6 bases). The V gene's germline CDR1 is SGHTA and CDR2 FQGNSA. Trimming pared 4 bases from V and 4 bases from J, leaving 13 bases between. CDR3 length: 14 residues. The CDR3 DNA reads TGTGCCAGCAGCTCACAGGGAACGGCCACTGAAGCTTTCTTT. It is translated as CASSSQGTATEAFF.

The chain uses TRBV6-5 and TRBJ2-7; D is unresolved. Germline values: CDR1 MNHEY, CDR2 SVGAGI. V was clipped by 0 bases and J by 0 bases, with 6 bases between them. The CDR3 runs 14 residues. CDR3 in amino acids: CASSYSTNSYEQYF. The CDR3 DNA is TGTGCCAGCAGTTACTCGACAAACTCCTACGAGCAGTACTTC.

This clone was observed a few times. The V call is TRBV6-5, the J call TRBJ1-2; the match to TRBD1 covers 8 bases. This CDR3 is 14 amino acids long. V was clipped by 0 bases and J by 8 bases; unmatched bases: 5. Germline CDR1 and CDR2: MNHEY and SVGAGI. CDR3 bases: TGTGCCAGCAGTTACTCAGACAGGGGTCGGGGCTACACCTTC. This translates into CASSYSDRGRGYTF.

The chain has TRBV28 and TRBJ1-1, with unresolved D. The length of the CDR3 is 15 residues. The germline V gene has CDR1 MDHEN and CDR2 SYDVKM. Trimming took 5 bases from V and 0 from J, leaving 13 bases between them. The CDR3 sequence: CASSPPAGMNTEAFF. In DNA form, the CDR3 reads TGTGCCAGCAGTCCCCCGGCGGGTATGAACACTGAAGCTTTCTTT.

V and J are TRBV10-3 and TRBJ2-1; 9 bases are shared with TRBD1. CDR1 is ENHRY and CDR2 is SYGVKD in the germline V gene. Trimming took 6 bases from V and 9 from J; bases not matched to a gene: 6. The CDR3 totals 13 residues. In DNA form, the CDR3 reads TGTGCCATCAGCATACAGGGGGCCGGTGAGCAGTTCTTC. Protein: CAISIQGAGEQFF.

This clone showed up just a few times. J is TRBJ1-1 and V is TRBV14; 8 nucleotides align to TRBD1. This CDR3 spans 14 amino acids. The V segment lost 4 bases and the J segment 2 bases; nucleotides outside the gene matches: 3. The germline CDR1 and CDR2 sequences are SGHDN and FVKESK. CDR3 coding DNA: TGTGCCAGCAGCCTCGGACAGGGAAACACTGAAGCTTTCTTT. It is translated as CASSLGQGNTEAFF.

The V call is TRBV11-2, the J call TRBJ2-7; 11 bases align to TRBD1. The CDR3 runs to 15 residues. V trimming: 5 bases; J trimming: 5 bases; junction bases outside the gene matches: 8. CDR1 is SGHAT, CDR2 FQNNGV, per germline. CDR3 DNA: TGTGCCAGCAGCGCAGGGACAGGGGGTAGAGACGAGCAGTACTTC. It translates to CASSAGTGGRDEQYF.

The V call is TRBV2, the J call TRBJ2-7; a possible D gene is TRBD2 (5 bases). This CDR3 spans 14 amino acids. The ends were cut back, 4 bases at V and 3 bases at J, with 13 bases in the middle. Germline CDR1 SNHLY, CDR2 FYNNEI. In nucleotides, the CDR3 is TGTGCCAGCAGTGTCGACGGGAAGCACTACGAGCAGTACTTC. Its translation: CASSVDGKHYEQYF.

This chain joins TRBV7-8 and TRBJ2-2; 8 bases map to TRBD2. The CDR3 has 15 residues. Germline CDR1 SGHVS, CDR2 FQNEAQ. J gave up 6 bases and V 3 bases, and 6 bases lay outside the gene matches. As DNA, the CDR3 is TGTGCCAGCAGCTTGCGGGGGGCTAGTCCCGGGGAGCTGTTTTTT. Translating it yields CASSLRGASPGELFF.